This TCR beta chain was captured by sequencing in a study of cytomegalovirus exposure and HLA in healthy donors (dated by TCRdb to 2015 to 2018). About the study as a whole: According to an earlier analysis of several hundred of the donors, 150 million to 200 million T cells yielded some 120 million unique TCR beta sequences and around 300 Gb of sequence data. An early release that covered more than 550 HLA-typed donors contained 250 to 350 gigabases of sequencing data and tens of millions of unique TCR sequences. The genetic ancestry cluster associated with self-reported Caucasian donors included 81% of the roughly 360 genotyped donors. The study was designed to test whether signatures of past pathogen exposure could be identified by cataloging public T cell receptors. The T cell repertoires of under 700 subjects were profiled by immunosequencing and related to cytomegalovirus serostatus. Along with the approximately 620-subject first cohort, a separate validation cohort of about 110 different subjects was used. High-throughput TCR immunosequencing, statistical association of individual TCRs with disease status, and machine learning were combined to predict cytomegalovirus infection status. In a later analysis, previously published TCR beta repertoires from several hundred donors were re-analyzed and high-resolution HLA genotyping was added so that TCR occurrence patterns could be studied. The later analysis used no new phenotypic data to find candidate immune exposures, relying instead on TCR beta sequences and their occurrence across donors. To decide whether each TCR beta V gene segment behaved as functional or pseudogenic, an earlier analysis of some 570 of the donors relied on high-throughput TCR beta sequencing. Alongside the repertoire data, information on donor age, sex, ethnicity and CMV serostatus was compiled. A later genetic analysis took genome-wide SNP genotypes for about 55% of the roughly 700 donors and used that subset as a discovery cohort. Every repertoire in the discovery cohort had been generated on one and the same sequencing platform. HLA typing covered class I and class II loci at four-digit resolution. The number of typed donors differed by locus: about 620-630 for A, B, C, DRB1 and DQB1; roughly 510 for DQA1; about 600 for DPA1; and about 450 for DPB1. Roughly five DR-DQ haplotypes were handled as single units for association and clustering because linkage in the cohort was strong. Across 398 genotyped donors of the cohort, an average of approximately 240,000 unique TCR beta nucleotide sequences per donor were sequenced, and around 20% of those sequences were non-productive.

The paper as a whole reports these results and caveats: In both the original and validation cohorts, the classifier was reported to diagnose cytomegalovirus status with high specificity and sensitivity. Sequencing depth was assumed to be roughly uniform across donors in the presence/absence analyses, though that assumption may not hold. A later analysis reported that several top co-occurrence clusters appeared linked to parvovirus B19, influenza, CMV and Epstein-Barr virus. A cluster of highly shared sequence variants was judged likely to be a technical artifact of the sequencing pipeline. Most CMV-associated TCR beta chains appeared to be HLA-restricted in a later analysis, and the HLA associations seemed to be driven largely by CMV exposure. In an earlier analysis of about 540 of the donors, most TCR beta V segments were observed in productive rearrangements about 87% or about 30% of the time, broadly matching IMGT annotations. This cohort had only TCR beta chains sequenced, and the lack of alpha or paired-chain data limited which features could be detected. Immune exposure information for the cohort was limited to CMV serostatus. V-gene and J-gene trimming of TCR beta chains was associated with a missense DCLRE1C variant in a later genetic analysis, and the association was replicated in an independent cohort. According to the authors, the approach could potentially be generalized to other disease states and immunological phenotypes. Because HLA typing was unavailable for some donors at each locus, only the typed subset was used in association tests. In a later analysis, HLA-associated TCR beta chains showed more clonal expansion and lower generation probabilities than non-associated chains that were equally common. A few of the identified cytomegalovirus-associated TCR beta chains were confirmed in vitro to be specific for cytomegalovirus antigens. In a later analysis, TCR association rates were found to vary across HLA loci, with the most associated TCRs seen for DRB1 alleles and the fewest for HLA-C alleles. The study gave a list of about 150 TCR beta chains associated with cytomegalovirus. At a false discovery rate of 0.05, a later analysis linked under 20,000 TCR beta sequences to specific HLA alleles. Most TCR sequences were observed very rarely across donors, whereas some public TCRs were present in many individuals. A further reported finding was that TCR beta sequences accurately predicted the HLA-A and HLA-B alleles for most subjects in the first cohort. A later genetic analysis reported fewer N-insertions in productive TCRs among donors in an Asian-associated ancestry cluster than the approximately 670-donor mean. Over 15 rarely observed V segments, including chromosome 9 orphons, were excluded from the earlier analysis of some 590 of the donors because counts were too low. Assigning TCR associations to individual alleles was difficult when HLA alleles, especially DR and DQ, strongly co-occurred. Correlated functional status among segregating V segments might be attributable to linkage disequilibrium, but an unknown experimental factor could not be ruled out. The 87-base-pair reads could not distinguish some IMGT-functional V segments, including TRBV6-2 and TRBV6-3, so those segments were excluded.

Remarks on this clone: Its antigen is unknown. No much larger clone exists at a distance of one base, and base qualities are not known.

CDR1 and CDR2 are drawn from the germline V gene: SQVTM, ANQGSEA. The CDR3 starts with the cysteine, ends with the phenylalanine, and has 13 residues. Only CDR3 DNA remains: 39 bases, in frame from the first base. From V the trimming removes 6 bases and from J it removes 10 bases, while the gene matches leave 11 bases of the junction unaccounted for. The cohort was made up of about 610 healthy bone marrow donors. At the time of sampling, all cohort members were nominally healthy, though unrecorded immune exposures were likely present. The donor tested CMV seropositive and was one of the 289 seropositive cohort members. Every donor gave a peripheral blood sample, and the peripheral blood mononuclear cells from that sample were used for TCR beta sequencing. Genomic DNA was extracted from the blood cell samples with the Qiagen DNeasy Blood Extraction Kit. Libraries were constructed by the immunoSEQ multiplex PCR assay. For the multiplex PCR, a mixture combining 60 forward primers for TCR Vbeta segments and 13 reverse primers for TCR Jbeta segments was used. The CDR3 region of rearranged TCR beta genes was amplified from genomic DNA by a multiplex PCR assay. The Illumina HiSeq System was used to sequence the amplified TCR beta libraries as 87-base-pair reads. The original methods were these. In a later analysis, tens of millions of unique TCR beta chains were counted across the roughly 670 repertoires, and roughly 10 million of these chains were shared by at least two donors. Raw reads were error-corrected and collapsed into unique sequences with a nearest-neighbor algorithm that merged closely related sequences to remove PCR and sequencing errors. CDR3 sequences were aligned to IMGT reference sequences to assign V, D and J gene segments. For a sequence to be retained, a match of at least six nucleotides was required to both a V gene segment and a J gene segment. A rearrangement was called productive if the CDR3 had no stop codons and remained in frame with V and J, and every other rearrangement was called non-productive. Following IMGT convention, CDR3 was defined as the stretch from the second conserved V-encoded cysteine up to the conserved J-encoded phenylalanine. In an earlier analysis of around 600 of the donors, sequences lacking an unambiguous match to a single V gene segment were excluded. In an earlier analysis of 500 to 750 of the donors, V segments were called functional above 56.7% productive rearrangements and were called segregating when the between-donor standard deviation exceeded 5%. To diagnose cytomegalovirus status from the catalog of TCR beta chain sequences, a statistical classification framework was built. In a later analysis, TCR nucleotide sequences were compared against IMGT/GENE-DB human TR gene sequences so that V and J genes could be assigned. Using the TCRdist pipeline, a later analysis assigned CDR3 sequences along with most-parsimonious VDJ recombination scenarios. In a later analysis, every TCR beta chain was defined by the combination of its CDR3 amino acid sequence and its V-gene family, and reads without a unique V-gene family were dropped. To address suspected cross-contamination and a sequencing artifact, a later analysis removed around 600 highly shared, low-generation-probability nucleotide sequences. A later analysis calculated a clonal expansion index for each public chain from normalized within-repertoire ranks of inferred template counts. In a later analysis, generation probabilities were computed with a VDJ recombination model fitted to out-of-frame rearrangements, and the resulting probabilities were checked against IGoR. In a later analysis, hypergeometric tests were used to score TCR-TCR, TCR-HLA and TCR-CMV co-occurrence, with a repertoire-size bias correction applied to TCR pairs. To estimate false discovery rates, a later analysis permuted the HLA or CMV assignments 20 times. A later analysis grouped co-occurring TCRs with DBSCAN, adding TCRdist sequence similarity when clustering within HLA-allele-positive subsets. For co-occurrence clustering, repertoires with fewer than 30,000 or more than 120,000 public chains were excluded, along with five repertoires with anomalous nucleotide sharing. The source is immuneACCESS, and TCRdb retained only in-frame sequences with V and J called. Part of the clones is not carried over; for the studies checked, unresolved V genes explain less than half of this, and the remainder is unexplained. That table supplies the V and J calls and clone size; D and trimming were determined from the DNA. This sample is represented by over 100,000 clones; less than 80% of them were singletons. Clones ranked in the top ten supply roughly 8.2% of the sample.

Specimen: PBMCs. This receptor was obtained from a woman in her fifties or sixties in good health and CMV-seropositive. The chain uses TRBV29-1 and TRBJ2-1, and 8 junctional nucleotides match TRBD1. The DNA is as follows: TGCAGCGTCCTCGACGGACAGGGAAAGGAGCAGTTCTTC. It codes for CSVLDGQGKEQFF.